Described below is a single T cell receptor (beta chain) sequence and its context. Germline V gene lookup returns CDR1 MNHEY and CDR2 SMNVEV (reference sequence). V shed 3 bases, J shed 10 bases, and the junction held 6 bases outside the gene matches. The CDR3 spans 13 residues. Profiling relied on immunoSEQ multiplex PCR, and the TCRdb table lists in-frame clones only, not all of them. The table shows some 30,000 clones, with around 87% occurring only once. This sample is part of a study of PD-L1 blockade in urothelial cancer. The rearrangement uses TRBV27 and TRBJ2-1; 7 bases fit TRBD1. Sequencing used PBMCs, obtained around atezolizumab (anti-PD-L1) treatment. This TCR derives from a man aged 45-65 years with urothelial cancer. The CDR3: CASSFSDRAEQFF. CDR3 bases: TGTGCCAGCAGTTTTTCCGACAGGGCCGAGCAGTTCTTC.